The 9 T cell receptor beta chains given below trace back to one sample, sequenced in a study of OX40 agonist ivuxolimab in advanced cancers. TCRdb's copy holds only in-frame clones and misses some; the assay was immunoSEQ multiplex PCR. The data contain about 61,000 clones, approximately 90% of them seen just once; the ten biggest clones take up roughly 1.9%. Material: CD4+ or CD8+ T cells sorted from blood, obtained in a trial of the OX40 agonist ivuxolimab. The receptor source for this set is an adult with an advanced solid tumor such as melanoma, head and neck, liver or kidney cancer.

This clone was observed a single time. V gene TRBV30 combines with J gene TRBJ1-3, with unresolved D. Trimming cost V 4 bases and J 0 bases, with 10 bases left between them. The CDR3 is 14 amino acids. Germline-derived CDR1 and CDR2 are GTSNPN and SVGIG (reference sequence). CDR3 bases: TGTGCCTGGACCGACCCGGACTCTGGAAACACCATATATTTT. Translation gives CAWTDPDSGNTIYF.

The CDR3 here is CASSLAKRGGTDTQYF. In DNA, the CDR3 is TGTGCCAGCAGCTTGGCCAAGCGGGGGGGCACAGATACGCAGTATTTT. The V and J genes are TRBV5-6 and TRBJ2-3, with 9 bases lining up with TRBD2. Germline-derived CDR1 and CDR2 are SGHDT and YYEEEE. The J segment lost 1 base and the V segment lost 0 bases, leaving 3 bases of the junction unmatched. This CDR3 has 16 residues.

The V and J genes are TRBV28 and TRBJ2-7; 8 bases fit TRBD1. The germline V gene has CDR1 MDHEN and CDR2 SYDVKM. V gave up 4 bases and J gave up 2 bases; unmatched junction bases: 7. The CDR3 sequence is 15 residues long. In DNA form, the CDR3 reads TGTGCCAGCAGTTCCCCGGGACAGGTCACCTACGAGCAGTACTTC. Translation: CASSSPGQVTYEQYF.

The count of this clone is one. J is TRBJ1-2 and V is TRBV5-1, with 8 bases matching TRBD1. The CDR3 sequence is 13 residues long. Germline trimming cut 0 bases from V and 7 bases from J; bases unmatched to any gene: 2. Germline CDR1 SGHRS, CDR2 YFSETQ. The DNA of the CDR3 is TGCGCCAGCAGCTTGGGGGACAGGAGTGGCTACACCTTC. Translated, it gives CASSLGDRSGYTF.

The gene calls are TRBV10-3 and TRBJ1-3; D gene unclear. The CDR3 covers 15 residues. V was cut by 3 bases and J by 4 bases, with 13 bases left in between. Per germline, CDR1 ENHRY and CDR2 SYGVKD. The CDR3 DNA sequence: TGTGCCATCAGTGAAGGACGGCAGATAGGAAACACCATATATTTT. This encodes CAISEGRQIGNTIYF.

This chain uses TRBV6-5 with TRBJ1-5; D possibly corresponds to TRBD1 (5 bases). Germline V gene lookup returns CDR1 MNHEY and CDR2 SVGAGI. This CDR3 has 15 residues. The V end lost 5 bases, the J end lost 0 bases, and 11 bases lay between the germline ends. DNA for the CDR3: TGTGCCAGCAGTAAGACAGCTTATAGCAATCAGCCCCAGCATTTT. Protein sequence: CASSKTAYSNQPQHF.

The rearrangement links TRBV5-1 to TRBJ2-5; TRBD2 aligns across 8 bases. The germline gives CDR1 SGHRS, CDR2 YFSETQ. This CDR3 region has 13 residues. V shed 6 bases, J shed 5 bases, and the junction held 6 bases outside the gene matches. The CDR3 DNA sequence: TGCGCCAGCAATCCGGGGGGGTCGGAGACCCAGTACTTC. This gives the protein CASNPGGSETQYF. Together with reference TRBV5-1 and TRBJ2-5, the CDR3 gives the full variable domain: KAGVTQTPRYLIKTRGQQVTLSCSPISGHRSVSWYQQTPGQGLQFLFEYFSETQRNKGNFPGRFSGRQFSNSRSEMNVSTLELGDSALYLCASNPGGSETQYFGPGTRLLVL.

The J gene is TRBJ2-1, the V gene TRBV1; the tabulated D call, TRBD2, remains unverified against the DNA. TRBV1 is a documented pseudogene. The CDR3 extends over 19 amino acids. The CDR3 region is CTSSQERLAGPCSYNEQFF. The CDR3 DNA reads TGCACCAGCAGCCAAGAAAGACTAGCGGGTCCCTGCTCCTACAATGAGCAGTTCTTC.

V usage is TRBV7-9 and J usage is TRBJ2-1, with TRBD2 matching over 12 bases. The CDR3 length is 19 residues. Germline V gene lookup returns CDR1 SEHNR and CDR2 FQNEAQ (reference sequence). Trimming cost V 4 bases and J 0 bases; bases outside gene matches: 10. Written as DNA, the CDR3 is TGTGCCAGCAGCTACAACCAAGGACTAGCGGGAAGCTCCTACAATGAGCAGTTCTTC. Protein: CASSYNQGLAGSSYNEQFF.